This record covers a single TCR beta chain. Antigen unknown. These data are taken from a study of cytomegalovirus exposure and HLA in healthy donors. The V end was cut by 3 bases, the J end by 0 bases, with 6 bases between. Per the germline V gene, CDR1 is SEHNR and CDR2 is FQNEAQ (reference sequence). This CDR3 is 14 amino acids long. Findings and caveats of the study: Among TCR beta chains of equal frequency, HLA-associated ones were more clonally expanded in a later analysis. Reports credit the classifier with highly specific, highly sensitive diagnosis of cytomegalovirus status.

It was with 60 Vbeta and 13 Jbeta primers that the PCR ran. Sequencing used immunoSEQ multiplex PCR; TCRdb keeps in-frame clones, though not all of them. Of around 120,000 clones in the sample, 70% to 85% were seen once. The origin of this receptor is a man between 45 and 60 years old in good health and CMV-seropositive. Material: PBMCs. This chain uses TRBV7-9 with TRBJ1-3; D not certain. As DNA, the CDR3 is TGTGCCAGCAGCTTCGCGGGCTCTGGAAACACCATATATTTT. This translates into CASSFAGSGNTIYF.